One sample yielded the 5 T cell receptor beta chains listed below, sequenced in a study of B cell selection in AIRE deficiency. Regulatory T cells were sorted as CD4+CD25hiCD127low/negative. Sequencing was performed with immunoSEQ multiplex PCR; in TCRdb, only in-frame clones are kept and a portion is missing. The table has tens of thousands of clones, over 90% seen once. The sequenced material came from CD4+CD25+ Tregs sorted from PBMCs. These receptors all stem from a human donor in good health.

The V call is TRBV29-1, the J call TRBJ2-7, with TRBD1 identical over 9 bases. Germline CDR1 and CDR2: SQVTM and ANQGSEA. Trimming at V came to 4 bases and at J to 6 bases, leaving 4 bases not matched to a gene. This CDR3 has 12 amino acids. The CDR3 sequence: CSVGQGDSEQYF. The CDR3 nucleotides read TGCAGCGTTGGACAGGGGGATTCCGAGCAGTACTTC.

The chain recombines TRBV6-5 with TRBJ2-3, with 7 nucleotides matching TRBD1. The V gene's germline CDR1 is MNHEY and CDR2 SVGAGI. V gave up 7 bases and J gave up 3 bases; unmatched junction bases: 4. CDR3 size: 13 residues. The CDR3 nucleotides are TGTGCCAGCACCATGACAGGGACAGATACGCAGTATTTT. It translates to CASTMTGTDTQYF.

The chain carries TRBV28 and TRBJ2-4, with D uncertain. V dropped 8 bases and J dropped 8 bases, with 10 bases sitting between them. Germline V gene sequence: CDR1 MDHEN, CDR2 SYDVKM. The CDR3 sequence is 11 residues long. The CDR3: CASGRRHIQYF. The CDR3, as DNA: TGTGCCAGCGGCCGTAGGCACATTCAGTACTTC.

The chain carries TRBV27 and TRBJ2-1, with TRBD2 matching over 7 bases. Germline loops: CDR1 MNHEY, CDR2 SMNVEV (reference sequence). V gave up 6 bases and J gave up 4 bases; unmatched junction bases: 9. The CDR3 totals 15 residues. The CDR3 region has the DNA TGTGCCAGCAGGGAAGGACTAGAGCCATACAATGAGCAGTTCTTC. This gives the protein CASREGLEPYNEQFF.

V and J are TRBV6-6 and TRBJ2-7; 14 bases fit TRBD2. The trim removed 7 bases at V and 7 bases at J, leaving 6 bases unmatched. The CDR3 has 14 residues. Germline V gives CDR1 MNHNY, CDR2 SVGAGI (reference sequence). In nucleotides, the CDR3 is TGTGCCAGCAACGCCGGGACTAGCGGGAGTGAGCAGTACTTC. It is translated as CASNAGTSGSEQYF.